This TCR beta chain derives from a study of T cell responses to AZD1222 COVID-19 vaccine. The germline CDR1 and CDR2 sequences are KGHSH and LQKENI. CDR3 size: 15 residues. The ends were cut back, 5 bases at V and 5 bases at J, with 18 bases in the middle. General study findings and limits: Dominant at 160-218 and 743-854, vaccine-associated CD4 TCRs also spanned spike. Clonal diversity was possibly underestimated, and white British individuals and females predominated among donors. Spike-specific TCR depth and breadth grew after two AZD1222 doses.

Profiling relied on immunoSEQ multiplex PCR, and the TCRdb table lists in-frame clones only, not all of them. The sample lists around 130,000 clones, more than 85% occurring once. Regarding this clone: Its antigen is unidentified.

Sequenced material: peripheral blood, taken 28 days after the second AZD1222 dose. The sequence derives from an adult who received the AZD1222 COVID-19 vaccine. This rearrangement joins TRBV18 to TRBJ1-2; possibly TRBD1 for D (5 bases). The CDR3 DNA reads TGTGCCAGCTCAGATCTCCCGATGGAGGGGTATGGCTACACCTTC. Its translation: CASSDLPMEGYGYTF.